This TCR beta chain was profiled in a study of beta chain features in type 1 diabetes. Study-level information: The patients were much like the healthy donors in age, gender and cell yields. General study results and limits: The study found moderately but significantly shorter TCRB CDR3s in all four CD4+ subsets of Type 1 diabetes patients.

With V trimmed by 5 bases and J by 3 bases, 15 bases remained unmatched. This CDR3 has 20 residues. Germline V gene data show CDR1 as MNHEY and CDR2 as SMNVEV (reference sequence). The authors reverse transcribed all of the isolated RNA, so sequencing captured expressed TCRB transcripts. Repertoires were generated with immunoSEQ multiplex PCR, while TCRdb's copy carries only in-frame clones and drops some. The sample has some 150,000 clones, approximately 9.1% seen once; the top ten hold 0.7%. A remark on this clone: Its antigen is not identified.

The V call is TRBV27, the J call TRBJ2-6; 11 positions agree with TRBD1. The receptor's source is a woman in her 30s with type 1 diabetes. Sequencing was done on a sample of central memory CD4+ T cells from blood. As DNA, the CDR3 is TGTGCCAGCAGTCTCCGAGGACGGGACAGGGGGTTTTTTGGGGCCAACGTCCTGACTTTC. Translation: CASSLRGRDRGFFGANVLTF.